The 32 T cell receptor beta chains given below trace back to one sample, sequenced in a study of cytomegalovirus exposure and HLA in healthy donors. PCR used 60 Vbeta primers and 13 Jbeta primers. Only in-frame clones appear in the TCRdb table, and some are missing; sequencing was by immunoSEQ multiplex PCR. The sample lists 85,000 to 130,000 clones; roughly 70% were seen once. The sequenced sample was PBMCs. The receptors originated from a woman under 30 in good health and CMV-seropositive.

This clone was observed a handful of times. In DNA, the CDR3 is TGTGCCAGCAGGGGCCGGAGGATTAGCTATGGCTACACCTTC. Its protein is CASRGRRISYGYTF. This chain joins TRBV7-9 and TRBJ1-2; D is unresolved. Per the germline V gene, CDR1 is SEHNR and CDR2 is FQNEAQ (reference sequence). The CDR3 contains 14 residues. Trimming shortened V by 6 bases and J by 4 bases, and 15 bases separated the two germline ends.

The V call is TRBV19, the J call TRBJ2-5; tentative D call: TRBD2 (6 bases). The germline V gene encodes CDR1 LNHDA and CDR2 SQIVND (reference sequence). This CDR3 is built from 14 residues. V gave up 1 base and J gave up 4 bases, with 10 bases separating them. In DNA form, the CDR3 reads TGTGCCAGTAGTATAGCGGCGGGACGAGAGACCCAGTACTTC. Protein product: CASSIAAGRETQYF.

This clone was observed a few times. This CDR3 reads CATSRAGQISSYEQYF. The CDR3 DNA sequence: TGTGCCACCAGCAGAGCGGGACAGATTTCCTCCTACGAGCAGTACTTC. The chain carries TRBV15 and TRBJ2-7; 7 positions match TRBD1. This CDR3 comprises 16 residues. V lost 1 base, J lost 0 bases, and 6 bases stayed unmatched. CDR1 and CDR2 (germline): LNHNV, YYDKDF (reference sequence).

The genes are TRBV25-1 and TRBJ1-2; no clear D gene. From germline, CDR1 is MGHDK and CDR2 SYGVNS. With 1 base removed from V and 8 bases from J, the gap between germline ends came to 14 bases. The CDR3 covers 14 residues. The CDR3 DNA is TGTGCCAGCAGTGAATGGGTCGGGGAACGCGGCTACACCTTC. This sequence encodes CASSEWVGERGYTF.

This clone was counted only a few times. The chain recombines TRBV5-6 with TRBJ2-1; 13 bases fit TRBD2. The CDR3 runs to 18 residues. Germline V gene lookup returns CDR1 SGHDT and CDR2 YYEEEE. V gave up 6 bases and J gave up 0 bases; unmatched junction bases: 9. The DNA for the CDR3 is TGTGCCAGCACCATGCAGCGGACTAGCGGGAGCTCCTACAATGAGCAGTTCTTC. It specifies CASTMQRTSGSSYNEQFF. The variable domain in full, with the rest retrieved from reference TRBV5-6 and TRBJ2-1, is DAGVTQSPTHLIKTRGQQVTLRCSPKSGHDTVSWYQQALGQGPQFIFQYYEEEERQRGNFPDRFSGHQFPNYSSELNVNALLLGDSALYLCASTMQRTSGSSYNEQFFGPGTRLTVL.

CDR3 sequence reads: CASSLGRRGQETQYF. The CDR3 bases are TGTGCCAGCAGTTTAGGTAGACGGGGGCAAGAGACCCAGTACTTC. V and J are TRBV27 and TRBJ2-5, with a tentative D call TRBD2 (6 bases). Germline values: CDR1 MNHEY, CDR2 SMNVEV (reference sequence). The length of the CDR3 is 15 residues. V lost 2 bases to trimming and J lost 2 bases, with 12 bases between them.

The table lists this clone with a count of one. The chain carries TRBV27 and TRBJ1-4; the D is unclear. The CDR3 totals 15 residues. Germline V gene sequence: CDR1 MNHEY, CDR2 SMNVEV (reference sequence). Trimming stripped 6 bases from V and 0 bases from J, with 11 bases between. This CDR3 reads CASRRTAATNEKLFF. CDR3 bases: TGTGCCAGCAGGAGGACTGCTGCAACTAATGAAAAACTGTTTTTT.

This clone turned up a few times. The rearrangement links TRBV2 to TRBJ1-5; TRBD1 matches 7 bases. V was pared by 6 bases and J by 5 bases, with 10 bases of the junction left unmatched. CDR3 length: 15 amino acids. Germline values: CDR1 SNHLY, CDR2 FYNNEI. DNA of the CDR3: TGTGCCAGCAGCGCTGAGGGGGCACGGGATCAGCCCCAGCATTTT. Translation gives CASSAEGARDQPQHF.

This chain uses TRBV4-3 with TRBJ1-2; D unclear. The CDR3 runs to 15 residues. V dropped 0 bases and J dropped 4 bases, with 12 bases sitting between them. The germline V gene has CDR1 LGHNA and CDR2 YSLEER. CDR3 loop: CASSQDHAPGYGYTF. In nucleotides, the CDR3 is TGCGCCAGCAGCCAAGATCATGCCCCCGGCTATGGCTACACCTTC.

The chain is built from TRBV20-1 and TRBJ2-1; maybe TRBD2 (5 bases). The CDR3 has 11 residues. The V end was cut by 3 bases, the J end by 13 bases, with 13 bases between. Per the germline V gene, CDR1 is DFQATT and CDR2 is SNEGSKA (reference sequence). DNA for the CDR3: TGCAGTGCTAGGGGTGGCCCGGGACAGTTCTTC. Translation: CSARGGPGQFF.

J is TRBJ2-2 and V is TRBV28; D call uncertain. Germline V gene sequence: CDR1 MDHEN, CDR2 SYDVKM. Trimming cost V 4 bases and J 1 base, with 7 bases left between them. The CDR3 loop spans 14 amino acids. Here the CDR3 reads CASSSPGNTGELFF. As DNA, the CDR3 is TGTGCCAGCAGTTCCCCAGGGAACACCGGGGAGCTGTTTTTT.

The chain joins TRBV28 to TRBJ2-7; 7 bases match TRBD1. The CDR3 is 16 residues long. Germline CDR1 and CDR2: MDHEN and SYDVKM. V was clipped by 2 bases and J by 3 bases; unmatched bases: 10. The CDR3 spells CASSLLRQGSLYEQYF. CDR3 DNA sequence: TGTGCCAGCAGTTTACTTCGACAGGGTAGCCTCTACGAGCAGTACTTC.

The chain recombines TRBV30 with TRBJ1-4, with D possibly TRBD1 on 5 matching bases. Between the trimmed V and J ends, which lost 3 bases and 10 bases, there was a span of 12 bases. Germline V CDR1 and CDR2: GTSNPN, SVGIG (reference sequence). CDR3 length: 12 amino acids. The CDR3 DNA follows: TGTGCCTGGAGCCAGGGTAGTGGAAAACTGTTTTTT. Translating gives CAWSQGSGKLFF.

This chain uses TRBV7-8 with TRBJ2-7, with TRBD2 matching 7 bases. The CDR3 sequence is 15 residues long. Germline V gene data show CDR1 as SGHVS and CDR2 as FQNEAQ. Losses at the gene ends were 5 bases for V and 6 bases for J; bases not matched to a gene: 13. CDR3 loop: CASSPAGAGVSEQYF. The CDR3 coding sequence is TGTGCCAGCAGCCCCGCCGGTGCGGGAGTTTCCGAGCAGTACTTC. Combining the CDR3 with reference TRBV7-8 and TRBJ2-7 gives the whole variable domain GAGVSQSPRYKVAKRGQDVALRCDPISGHVSLFWYQQALGQGPEFLTYFQNEAQLDKSGLPSDRFFAERPEGSVSTLKIQRTQQEDSAVYLCASSPAGAGVSEQYFGPGTRLTVT.

CDR3 in amino acids: CASSHTPGTSGNEQFF. CDR3 DNA: TGCGCCAGCAGCCACACCCCCGGGACTAGCGGTAATGAGCAGTTCTTC. This sequence joins TRBV4-1 and TRBJ2-1, with 11 bases aligning to TRBD2. The trim removed 3 bases at V and 7 bases at J, leaving 8 bases unmatched. The CDR3 length is 16 residues. The germline V gene encodes CDR1 MGHRA and CDR2 YSYEKL.

V usage is TRBV5-6 and J usage is TRBJ1-2; possible D gene TRBD1, 6 bases. The CDR3 length is 17 residues. Deletions cut 1 base from V and 4 bases from J, with 20 bases between. Germline CDR1 reads SGHDT; CDR2 reads YYEEEE. The DNA for the CDR3 is TGTGCCAGCAGCTTGTCCCCCCCAAAACAGGGACCCTATGGCTACACCTTC. It translates to CASSLSPPKQGPYGYTF.

This clone was counted a few times. The rearrangement links TRBV7-2 to TRBJ2-7; 10 bases fit TRBD2. The CDR3 has 15 residues. The germline V gene encodes CDR1 SGHTA and CDR2 FQGNSA. Germline trimming cut 5 bases from V and 2 bases from J; bases unmatched to any gene: 6. The CDR3 region has the DNA TGTGCCAGCAGCGCAACTAGCGGGGAGACCTACGAGCAGTACTTC. This encodes CASSATSGETYEQYF. The complete variable domain, with remaining parts taken from reference TRBV7-2 and TRBJ2-7, reads GAGVSQSPSNKVTEKGKDVELRCDPISGHTALYWYRQSLGQGLEFLIYFQGNSAPDKSGLPSDRFSAERTGGSVSTLTIQRTQQEDSAVYLCASSATSGETYEQYFGPGTRLTVT.

The V gene is TRBV7-9, the J gene TRBJ2-7; the match to TRBD1 covers 8 bases. The CDR3 contains 19 residues. Germline CDR1 is SEHNR and CDR2 is FQNEAQ (reference sequence). The V segment lost 4 bases and the J segment 2 bases; nucleotides outside the gene matches: 19. The CDR3 bases are TGTGCCAGCAGCTATAGGCCGGCCCCATCAGGGGGCAGCCCCTACGAGCAGTACTTC. Translation gives CASSYRPAPSGGSPYEQYF.

The J gene is TRBJ1-2, the V gene TRBV4-2; possible D gene TRBD1, 5 bases. With 3 bases removed from V and 6 bases from J, the gap between germline ends came to 8 bases. This CDR3 has 12 residues. Per the germline V gene, CDR1 is LGHNA and CDR2 is YNFKEQ. The CDR3 DNA reads as TGTGCCAGCAGCCAGGGGCATGATGGCTACACCTTC. Translating it yields CASSQGHDGYTF.

This clone was recorded only once. J is TRBJ2-5 and V is TRBV30; D is ambiguous. This CDR3 has 14 amino acids. Germline V gene lookup returns CDR1 GTSNPN and CDR2 SVGIG (reference sequence). Trimming removed 1 base at V and 7 bases at J, with 16 bases between. In DNA, the CDR3 is TGTGCCTGGAGTGGTTCCGGCGGTCTAGGGACCCAGTACTTC. This translates into CAWSGSGGLGTQYF.

The chain combines TRBV7-2 with TRBJ2-3; D gene ambiguous. Germline V gene sequence: CDR1 SGHTA, CDR2 FQGNSA. V lost 3 bases to trimming and J lost 1 base, with 2 bases between them. The CDR3 loop spans 12 amino acids. In DNA, the CDR3 is TGTGCCAGCAGCTTCGGCACAGATACGCAGTATTTT. Translated, it gives CASSFGTDTQYF.

Remarks on this clone: At one of its ends the junction is not consistent with the germline gene, which may arise from a read error. The chain couples TRBV7-9 to TRBJ1-1; no definite D call. The CDR3 covers 14 residues. CDR1 and CDR2 (germline): SEHNR, FQNEAQ (reference sequence). The CDR3 coding sequence is TGTGCCAGCAGCTTAGTTCCAGCGAACTCTGAAGCTTTCTTT. It translates to CASSLVPANSEAFF.

The chain combines TRBV30 with TRBJ2-2; 11 nucleotides align to TRBD1. This CDR3 region has 14 residues. Germline CDR1 GTSNPN, CDR2 SVGIG (reference sequence). The trim removed 8 bases at V and 3 bases at J, leaving 5 bases unmatched. CDR3 protein: CAARTGGYTGELFF. The CDR3 bases are TGTGCCGCTAGGACAGGGGGCTACACCGGGGAGCTGTTTTTT.

V and J are TRBV7-8 and TRBJ2-1; D ambiguous. From germline, CDR1 is SGHVS and CDR2 FQNEAQ. The germline V and J ends were trimmed by 5 bases and 0 bases, with 8 bases remaining between them. The CDR3 totals 14 residues. The CDR3 DNA sequence: TGTGCCAGCAGCCCGTACAGCTCCTACAATGAGCAGTTCTTC. Amino acids: CASSPYSSYNEQFF.

This clone was seen only a few times. The CDR3, as DNA: TGTGCCAGCAGCTTGGAATGGGGGAGGGAGAACGAGCAGTACTTC. Amino acid sequence: CASSLEWGRENEQYF. This rearrangement joins TRBV5-4 to TRBJ2-7; 7 nucleotides align to TRBD2. The CDR3 totals 15 residues. V gave up 0 bases and J gave up 5 bases; unmatched junction bases: 8. CDR1 is SGHNT, CDR2 YYREEE, per germline (reference sequence).

V and J are TRBV5-4 and TRBJ2-7; TRBD1 agrees at 8 bases. This CDR3 spans 14 amino acids. Per the germline V gene, CDR1 is SGHNT and CDR2 is YYREEE (reference sequence). J was trimmed by 2 bases and V by 5 bases; bases with no gene match: 6. As DNA, the CDR3 is TGTGCCAGCAGTCCACGGACAGGGACCTACGAGCAGTACTTC. Translating gives CASSPRTGTYEQYF.

This chain joins TRBV7-6 and TRBJ2-1, with TRBD2 identical over 10 bases. The CDR3 runs 16 residues. The V gene's germline CDR1 is SGHVS and CDR2 FNYEAQ. V was clipped by 4 bases and J by 5 bases; unmatched bases: 8. CDR3: CASSSETSGNHNEQFF. The CDR3 nucleotides are TGTGCCAGCAGCTCGGAAACTAGCGGGAATCACAATGAGCAGTTCTTC.

The V gene is TRBV4-3, the J gene TRBJ1-1; the D gene is possibly TRBD1 (5 bases). V was cut by 0 bases and J by 8 bases, with 10 bases left in between. Germline CDR1 reads LGHNA; CDR2 reads YSLEER. The CDR3 is 13 residues long. The CDR3 DNA sequence: TGCGCCAGCAGCCAAGATCGGGGGTGGGAAGCTTTCTTT. The encoded protein is CASSQDRGWEAFF.

The rearrangement uses TRBV10-3 and TRBJ2-7, with 10 nucleotides matching TRBD1. V shed 3 bases and J 7 bases; nucleotides not matched to a gene: 6. The CDR3 has 14 residues. Germline V gene data show CDR1 as ENHRY and CDR2 as SYGVKD. CDR3 in DNA: TGTGCCATCAGTGAACCGGGACAGGGGTTTGAGCAGTACTTC. Encoded protein: CAISEPGQGFEQYF.

The genes are TRBV6-5 and TRBJ2-1; TRBD2 agrees at 15 bases. The V gene's germline CDR1 is MNHEY and CDR2 SVGAGI. The CDR3 is 15 residues long. Trimming removed 7 bases from V and 7 bases from J; junction bases left unmatched: 5. DNA of the CDR3: TGTGCCAGCACTAGAGGGACTAGCGGGAGGAATGAGCAGTTCTTC. Protein: CASTRGTSGRNEQFF.

This sequence joins TRBV5-8 and TRBJ2-7; D uncertain. Germline loops: CDR1 SGHTS, CDR2 YDEGEE. The CDR3 loop spans 15 amino acids. Trimming cost V 0 bases and J 2 bases, with 12 bases left between them. CDR3 region: CASSLGSNYPYEQYF. In DNA, the CDR3 is TGTGCCAGCAGCTTGGGTTCTAACTACCCCTACGAGCAGTACTTC.

This clone was detected once. The gene calls are TRBV30 and TRBJ2-3; a possible D gene is TRBD2 (6 bases). Germline V gene data show CDR1 as GTSNPN and CDR2 as SVGIG (reference sequence). The CDR3 loop spans 14 amino acids. The V and J ends lost 3 bases and 4 bases respectively, with 14 bases between them. CDR3 protein: CAWRRLAVADTQYF. The CDR3 DNA reads TGTGCCTGGAGAAGGTTAGCGGTCGCAGATACGCAGTATTTT.